Each of the 24 T cell receptor beta chains below was sequenced from the same sample in a study of immune evolution from preneoplasia to lung adenocarcinoma. Here immunoSEQ multiplex PCR was the method, and the copy in TCRdb shows in-frame clones only, minus some. The table has around 3,200 clones, around 80% seen once; the top ten hold around 12%. Specimen: FFPE adjacent normal lung tissue. These receptor sequences come from an older person with lung adenocarcinoma.

V is TRBV7-6 and J is TRBJ2-1, with 15 positions matching TRBD2. The V and J ends lost 5 bases and 9 bases, in that order; junction bases with no gene match: 5. In germline, CDR1 is SGHVS, CDR2 FNYEAQ. This CDR3 has 15 residues. The CDR3 DNA is TGTGCCAGCAGCATAGGGACTAGCGGGGGGAGTGAGCAGTTCTTC. The encoded protein is CASSIGTSGGSEQFF.

There are a few counts of this clone. The V and J genes are TRBV7-2 and TRBJ1-5; D unresolved. CDR3 length equals 14 residues. Germline-derived CDR1 and CDR2 are SGHTA and FQGNSA. The V gene lost 0 bases and the J gene lost 6 bases, with 9 bases spanning the gap. The CDR3 region has the DNA TGTGCCAGCAGCTTAGCTGGCCCGACTCAGCCCCAGCATTTT. Its translation is CASSLAGPTQPQHF.

The V call is TRBV12-5, the J call TRBJ2-1, with D perhaps TRBD1 (6 bases). The V gene's germline CDR1 is LGHNT and CDR2 FRNRAP. V gave up 4 bases and J gave up 0 bases, with 16 bases separating them. The CDR3 length is 17 residues. The CDR3 sequence is CASGSGALPGSYNEQFF. Written as DNA, the CDR3 is TGTGCTAGTGGTTCAGGGGCGCTCCCTGGCTCCTACAATGAGCAGTTCTTC.

V gene TRBV6-5 combines with J gene TRBJ2-7, with 7 bases that match TRBD2. Trimming at V came to 5 bases and at J to 6 bases, leaving 10 bases not matched to a gene. This CDR3 region has 14 residues. From germline, CDR1 is MNHEY and CDR2 SVGAGI. The DNA of the CDR3 is TGTGCCAGCAGTATGGGAGGGAAAACCCTCGAGCAGTACTTC. Its translation: CASSMGGKTLEQYF.

The chain couples TRBV19 to TRBJ2-6; 10 bases are a match to TRBD2. Germline V gene data show CDR1 as LNHDA and CDR2 as SQIVND (reference sequence). With V trimmed by 5 bases and J by 0 bases, 7 bases remained unmatched. The CDR3 spans 18 residues. CDR3 nucleotides: TGTGCCAGTAGTGCTGCTAGCGGGGGATCCTCTGGGGCCAACGTCCTGACTTTC. Amino acid sequence: CASSAASGGSSGANVLTF.

This clone occurred once. This chain connects TRBV2 to TRBJ2-5, with D perhaps TRBD1 (6 bases). The CDR3 spans 14 residues. Trimming took 3 bases from V and 5 from J, leaving 13 bases between them. Germline loops: CDR1 SNHLY, CDR2 FYNNEI. The CDR3 here is CASSDGGLRETQYF. The CDR3 DNA reads as TGTGCCAGCAGTGATGGGGGCCTCAGGGAGACCCAGTACTTC.

V usage is TRBV6-5 and J usage is TRBJ1-1, with D hard to call. V was cut by 5 bases and J by 1 base, with 11 bases left in between. Germline CDR1 is MNHEY and CDR2 is SVGAGI. This CDR3 contains 14 residues. In DNA, the CDR3 is TGTGCCAGCAGTCTAAACCGGGCGAACACTGAAGCTTTCTTT. Encoded protein: CASSLNRANTEAFF.

The chain recombines TRBV14 with TRBJ2-7; D gene unclear. V was pared by 4 bases and J by 3 bases, with 4 bases between. CDR1 SGHDN and CDR2 FVKESK come from the germline V gene. The CDR3 totals 11 residues. CDR3 nucleotide sequence: TGTGCCAGCAGCCGAGACTACGAGCAGTACTTC. Protein: CASSRDYEQYF.

The J gene is TRBJ2-7, the V gene TRBV20-1; no clear D gene. V shed 4 bases and J shed 2 bases, with 6 bases lying between them. Germline V gene sequence: CDR1 DFQATT, CDR2 SNEGSKA (reference sequence). This CDR3 spans 11 amino acids. The CDR3 loop reads CSATKTYEQYF. CDR3 coding DNA: TGCAGTGCTACCAAAACCTACGAGCAGTACTTC.

The chain is built from TRBV7-6 and TRBJ1-2; no clear D gene. The CDR3 extends over 13 amino acids. V shed 4 bases and J shed 4 bases, with 10 bases lying between them. Germline assignment: CDR1 SGHVS and CDR2 FNYEAQ. CDR3 sequence (DNA): TGTGCCAGCAGCTCTGACTGGGCCTATGGCTACACCTTC. Translating it yields CASSSDWAYGYTF.

The chain joins TRBV28 to TRBJ1-2, with TRBD1 as a possible D gene (5 bases). The V and J ends lost 4 bases and 4 bases respectively, with 10 bases between them. This CDR3 region has 13 residues. Germline CDR1 and CDR2: MDHEN and SYDVKM. This CDR3 reads CASSSRDLYGYTF. CDR3 coding DNA: TGTGCCAGCAGTTCCCGGGACCTCTATGGCTACACCTTC.

The table lists this clone with a few counts. The chain carries TRBV19 and TRBJ1-2; D is perhaps TRBD1 (5 bases). Deletions cut 3 bases from V and 0 bases from J, with 5 bases between. The germline V gene has CDR1 LNHDA and CDR2 SQIVND (reference sequence). The CDR3 has 13 amino acids. The CDR3 DNA sequence: TGTGCCAGTAGTATGGACACTAACTATGGCTACACCTTC. Its translation: CASSMDTNYGYTF.

The chain links TRBV2 to TRBJ2-2; 7 bases align to TRBD1. The V and J ends lost 2 bases and 6 bases, in that order; junction bases with no gene match: 3. CDR3 length equals 14 residues. Germline assignment: CDR1 SNHLY and CDR2 FYNNEI. CDR3 DNA sequence: TGTGCCAGCAGTGAACAGGGGGTTCCCGGGGAGCTGTTTTTT. Translating gives CASSEQGVPGELFF.

This chain uses TRBV5-5 with TRBJ2-7; D gene uncertain. CDR1 and CDR2 (germline): SGHKS, YYEKEE (reference sequence). The germline V and J ends were trimmed by 2 bases and 6 bases, with 15 bases remaining between them. CDR3 length: 14 amino acids. The CDR3 here is CASSLELLRTEQYF. CDR3 nucleotide sequence: TGTGCCAGCAGCTTAGAGCTCTTAAGAACCGAGCAGTACTTC.

CDR3: CASSGIGTRNEQFF. The CDR3 DNA is TGTGCCAGCAGTGGCATCGGGACTCGCAATGAGCAGTTCTTC. The chain joins TRBV25-1 to TRBJ2-1; a possible D gene is TRBD2 (6 bases). V shed 4 bases and J shed 6 bases, with 13 bases lying between them. The CDR3 consists of 14 residues. Germline V CDR1 and CDR2: MGHDK, SYGVNS.

This chain connects TRBV2 to TRBJ2-3; D is possibly TRBD2 (6 bases). From germline, CDR1 is SNHLY and CDR2 FYNNEI. This CDR3 has 14 residues. Trimming shortened V by 6 bases and J by 2 bases, and 12 bases separated the two germline ends. The CDR3 reads CASRSSGFTDTQYF. CDR3 DNA: TGTGCCAGCAGGTCGAGCGGGTTCACAGATACGCAGTATTTT.

The chain employs TRBV18 and TRBJ1-1, with a weak D call TRBD1 (5 bases). Germline V gives CDR1 KGHSH, CDR2 LQKENI. V lost 3 bases to trimming and J lost 4 bases, with 12 bases between them. The CDR3 runs to 14 residues. CDR3 nucleotide sequence: TGTGCCAGCTCACCTGGGGGGTCTTTCACTGAAGCTTTCTTT. Protein: CASSPGGSFTEAFF.

The chain combines TRBV7-2 with TRBJ1-5; D gene uncertain. CDR3 length equals 14 residues. CDR1 is SGHTA, CDR2 FQGNSA, per germline. The ends were cut back, 1 base at V and 7 bases at J, with 11 bases in the middle. This chain's CDR3 is CASSLVPFLQPQHF. CDR3 DNA: TGTGCCAGCAGCTTAGTACCATTTTTGCAGCCCCAGCATTTT.

The genes are TRBV27 and TRBJ1-5; D is unresolved. The CDR3 spans 14 residues. Germline V lookup: CDR1 MNHEY, CDR2 SMNVEV (reference sequence). V shed 2 bases and J shed 5 bases, with 10 bases lying between them. The DNA of the CDR3 is TGTGCCAGCAGTTTAACTGCGGGTTATCAGCCCCAGCATTTT. This codes for CASSLTAGYQPQHF.

The rearrangement uses TRBV29-1 and TRBJ1-1; D is uncertain. This CDR3 is built from 12 residues. Germline CDR1 is SQVTM and CDR2 is ANQGSEA. The ends were cut back, 6 bases at V and 2 bases at J, with 10 bases in the middle. CDR3 coding DNA: TGCAGCGTCCCGGGCAGAAACACTGAAGCTTTCTTT. Amino acid sequence: CSVPGRNTEAFF.

J is TRBJ2-5 and V is TRBV7-8; 10 nucleotides match TRBD1. The CDR3 is 14 amino acids. Germline V gene lookup returns CDR1 SGHVS and CDR2 FQNEAQ. The trim removed 4 bases at V and 7 bases at J, leaving 6 bases unmatched. CDR3 bases: TGTGCCAGCAGCTCCTACGGACAGGGGGGGACCCAGTACTTC. Encoded protein: CASSSYGQGGTQYF.

This chain connects TRBV5-4 to TRBJ1-6; perhaps TRBD1 as D (6 bases). The CDR3 spans 15 residues. Trimming pared 4 bases from V and 7 bases from J, leaving 15 bases between. Germline V gene lookup returns CDR1 SGHNT and CDR2 YYREEE (reference sequence). CDR3 in DNA: TGTGCCAGCAGCAGGGGGACATCCTTCAATTCACCCCTCCACTTT. Protein: CASSRGTSFNSPLHF.

This clone was seen a handful of times. The chain links TRBV7-9 to TRBJ2-1, with no clear D. The CDR3 sequence is 14 residues long. Trimming removed 1 base at V and 12 bases at J, with 16 bases between. The germline V gene encodes CDR1 SEHNR and CDR2 FQNEAQ (reference sequence). CDR3 sequence: CASSLGDPSSLQFF. The CDR3 bases are TGTGCCAGCAGCTTAGGGGATCCGTCAAGTTTGCAGTTCTTC.

The V call is TRBV5-6, the J call TRBJ2-3, with a weak D call TRBD2 (5 bases). The germline V and J ends were trimmed by 1 base and 4 bases, with 7 bases remaining between them. Germline V CDR1 and CDR2: SGHDT, YYEEEE. This CDR3 is 13 amino acids long. The CDR3 nucleotides are TGTGCCAGCAGCTTGACGGGATCAGATACGCAGTATTTT. Encoded protein: CASSLTGSDTQYF.